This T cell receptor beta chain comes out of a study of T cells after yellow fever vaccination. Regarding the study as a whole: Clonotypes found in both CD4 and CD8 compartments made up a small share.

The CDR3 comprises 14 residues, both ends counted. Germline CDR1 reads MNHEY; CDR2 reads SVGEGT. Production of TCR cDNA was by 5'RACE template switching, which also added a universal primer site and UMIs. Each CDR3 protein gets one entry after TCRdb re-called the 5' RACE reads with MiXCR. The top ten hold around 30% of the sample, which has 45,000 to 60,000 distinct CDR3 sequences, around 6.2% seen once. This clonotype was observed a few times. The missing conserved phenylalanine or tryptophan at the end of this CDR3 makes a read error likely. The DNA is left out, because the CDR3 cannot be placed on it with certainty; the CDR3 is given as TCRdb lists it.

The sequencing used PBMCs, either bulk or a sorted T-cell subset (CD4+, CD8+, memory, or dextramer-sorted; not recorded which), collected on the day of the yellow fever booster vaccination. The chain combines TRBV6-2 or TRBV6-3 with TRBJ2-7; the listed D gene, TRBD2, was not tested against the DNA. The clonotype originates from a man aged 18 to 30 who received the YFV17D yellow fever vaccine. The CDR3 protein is CASSWGLAGNRNFG.